The 5 T cell receptor beta chains below all came from one sample that was sequenced in a study of T-cell reconstitution after alpha-beta-depleted transplantation in children. A TCRbeta library incorporating unique molecular identifiers was prepared. One entry per CDR3 protein results from TCRdb running MiXCR on the PCR reads. The sample contains 150,000 to 200,000 distinct CDR3 sequences, roughly 10% of which appear only once. This specimen consisted of PBMCs, obtained before TCRalphabeta/CD19-depleted stem cell transplant. These receptors were collected from a boy between 2 and 10 years old with acute myeloid leukemia, due to receive a stem cell transplant.

This clonotype was detected ten times or more. V usage is TRBV29-1 and J usage is TRBJ1-2; 7 bases are a match to TRBD1. Losses at the gene ends were 8 bases for V and 5 bases for J; bases not matched to a gene: 8. Germline-derived CDR1 and CDR2 are SQVTM and ANQGSEA. There are 12 residues in the CDR3. CDR3 nucleotide sequence: TGCAGCCTCGGGGACAGCCGTTATGGCTACACCTTC. Translated, it gives CSLGDSRYGYTF.

This clonotype was counted many times. A read error may explain this, as a much larger clone is one base away. The rearrangement uses TRBV15 and TRBJ2-1; 9 bases are a match to TRBD2. The CDR3 loop spans 15 amino acids. Germline lookup yields CDR1 LNHNV and CDR2 YYDKDF (reference sequence). The CDR3 is CATSISGGIHNDQFF. CDR3 DNA: TGTGCCACCAGCATAAGCGGGGGGATACACAATGATCAGTTCTTC. The variable domain in full, completed from reference TRBV15 and TRBJ2-1, reads DAMVIQNPRYQVTQFGKPVTLSCSQTLNHNVMYWYQQKSSQAPKLLFHYYDKDFNNEADTPDNFQSRRPNTSFCFLDIRSPGLGDTAMYLCATSISGGIHNDQFFGPGTRLTVL.

The rearrangement uses TRBV11-2 and TRBJ1-4; no clear D gene. V lost 1 base to trimming and J lost 5 bases, with 5 bases between them. The CDR3 has 13 amino acids. Germline loops: CDR1 SGHAT, CDR2 FQNNGV. This CDR3 reads CASSLVRNEKLFF. DNA for the CDR3: TGTGCCAGCAGCTTAGTCCGAAATGAAAAACTGTTTTTT.

This clonotype was counted at least ten times. The rearrangement joins TRBV20-1 to TRBJ2-1; no reliable D call. Trimming removed 0 bases at V and 0 bases at J, with 15 bases between. This CDR3 contains 17 residues. Germline V gene sequence: CDR1 DFQATT, CDR2 SNEGSKA (reference sequence). The CDR3 protein is CSARDPSARSSYNEQFF. The CDR3 region has the DNA TGCAGTGCTAGAGATCCGAGCGCAAGGAGCTCCTACAATGAGCAGTTCTTC.

This clonotype has at least ten counts. This rearrangement joins TRBV7-6 to TRBJ2-1, with 8 bases lining up with TRBD1. CDR3 length: 20 amino acids. With 1 base clipped from V and 5 bases from J, the junction kept 19 bases outside the gene matches. Germline V CDR1 and CDR2: SGHVS, FNYEAQ. The CDR3 region has the DNA TGTGCCAGCAGCTTAGGAGTTTTGCCGACCTCAGGGGGCGCGAACAATGAGCAGTTCTTC. Protein product: CASSLGVLPTSGGANNEQFF.